The present T cell receptor (beta chain) was sequenced within a study of blood T cell repertoires in COVID-19. Study-wide context: From the United States, Italy and Spain came samples of acute and convalescent COVID-19. Nucleic acid was either cDNA or gDNA, and it came from T cells, B-cell-depleted T cells, or PBMCs.

As to this clone: The sample contains more than one DNA sequence encoding this CDR3.

The germline CDR1 and CDR2 sequences are SGHRS and YFSETQ. The length of the CDR3 is 13 residues. V was pared by 4 bases and J by 5 bases, with 5 bases of the junction left unmatched. Cohort 3 donors were reported recovered after two negative PCRs, clearance, or symptom resolution. Repertoires were generated with immunoSEQ multiplex PCR, while TCRdb's copy carries only in-frame clones and drops some. The table lists under 500,000 clones, roughly nine tenths of them singletons. The sequencing sample was made of PBMCs or T cells enriched from blood (not recorded which). The rearrangement links TRBV5-1 to TRBJ2-5; 7 bases map to TRBD1. This sequence was found in a young man who had recovered from COVID-19. The CDR3 loop is CASSLTGKETQYF. The CDR3, as DNA: TGCGCCAGCAGCCTGACAGGGAAGGAGACCCAGTACTTC.